This entry lists 15 T cell receptor beta chains sequenced from one sample in a study of shared clonotypes between healthy human individuals. The data were produced by immunoSEQ multiplex PCR, yet TCRdb's version contains in-frame clones alone and is incomplete. The sample lists roughly 1,500,000 clones; less than 99% were seen once. The sequencing sample was made of naive CD4+ T cells sorted from blood. Indicated subset: CD45RA+ positively selected. The receptors derive from a man between 25 and 39 years old in good health.

The chain couples TRBV9 to TRBJ2-3; the match to TRBD1 covers 9 bases. The length of the CDR3 is 15 residues. The ends lost 3 bases at V and 5 bases at J; junction bases unmatched: 7. Germline V gives CDR1 SGDLS, CDR2 YYNGEE. The DNA of the CDR3 is TGTGCCAGCAGCGACCGGACAGGGGCAATAGATACGCAGTATTTT. Its translation: CASSDRTGAIDTQYF.

The chain employs TRBV7-2 and TRBJ2-7; the D call may be TRBD1 or TRBD2 (5 bases each). This CDR3 comprises 15 residues. V lost 2 bases, J lost 4 bases, and 15 bases lay in between. Looked up from germline, CDR1 is SGHTA and CDR2 is FQGNSA. The CDR3 region is CASSLRGASSYEQYF. The CDR3 bases are TGTGCCAGCAGCTTAAGAGGGGCTTCGAGTTACGAGCAGTACTTC.

V and J are TRBV19 and TRBJ2-4; the D gene is possibly TRBD2 (7 bases). Germline loops: CDR1 LNHDA, CDR2 SQIVND (reference sequence). The V end was cut by 6 bases, the J end by 2 bases, with 17 bases between. This CDR3 is 16 amino acids long. CDR3 in amino acids: CASSGGGLLSKNIQYF. The CDR3 DNA follows: TGTGCCAGTAGCGGCGGGGGCCTGTTGTCCAAAAACATTCAGTACTTC.

The sample holds one count of this clone. This chain links TRBV7-2 with TRBJ2-2, with D uncertain. Trimming shortened V by 3 bases and J by 1 base, and 9 bases separated the two germline ends. Germline CDR1 reads SGHTA; CDR2 reads FQGNSA. This CDR3 comprises 15 residues. The CDR3 nucleotides are TGTGCCAGCAGCTTCCTTCGCGGGAACACCGGGGAGCTGTTTTTT. Protein: CASSFLRGNTGELFF.

The genes are TRBV5-4 and TRBJ2-7; 7 nucleotides match TRBD1. CDR3 length: 15 amino acids. Germline loops: CDR1 SGHNT, CDR2 YYREEE (reference sequence). The J segment lost 2 bases and the V segment lost 0 bases, leaving 5 bases of the junction unmatched. CDR3 sequence (DNA): TGTGCCAGCAGCTTGGGGGGGACAGCAACCTACGAGCAGTACTTC. This codes for CASSLGGTATYEQYF.

A single count supports this clone. This sequence joins TRBV6-1 and TRBJ2-7; 11 nucleotides agree with TRBD2. V lost 6 bases to trimming and J lost 5 bases; unmatched junction nucleotides: 9. The germline V gene encodes CDR1 MNHNS and CDR2 SASEGT. The CDR3 has 15 amino acids. The CDR3 DNA reads TGTGCCAGCAGCAACCGACTAGCGGGATTCGACGAGCAGTACTTC. Amino acids: CASSNRLAGFDEQYF.

V usage is TRBV11-1 and J usage is TRBJ1-2; D call uncertain. The length of the CDR3 is 16 residues. V shed 1 base and J shed 3 bases, with 15 bases lying between them. Germline CDR1 and CDR2: SGHAT and FQDESV (reference sequence). CDR3 sequence (DNA): TGTGCCAGCAGCTTAGGTCTCCGGGCGGAGGACTATGGCTACACCTTC. Its protein product is CASSLGLRAEDYGYTF.

Only one count was recorded for this clone. The chain recombines TRBV18 with TRBJ2-7; possibly TRBD1 or TRBD2 for D (5 bases each). The CDR3 totals 16 residues. Germline V gene data show CDR1 as KGHSH and CDR2 as LQKENI. V shed 2 bases and J shed 3 bases, with 17 bases lying between them. The CDR3 nucleotides are TGTGCCAGCTCACCATCGGGGCCAGCGGCACGCTACGAGCAGTACTTC. It codes for CASSPSGPAARYEQYF.

The V gene is TRBV19, the J gene TRBJ2-7, with 10 bases aligning to TRBD1. Trimming took 8 bases from V and 4 from J; bases not matched to a gene: 5. The CDR3 covers 13 residues. In germline, CDR1 is LNHDA, CDR2 SQIVND (reference sequence). DNA for the CDR3: TGTGCCAGTGGCCGGGACAGGGGTTACGAGCAGTACTTC. Translation gives CASGRDRGYEQYF.

V usage is TRBV5-4 and J usage is TRBJ2-7; 11 positions agree with TRBD2. Unmatched junction bases numbered 6, after V lost 3 bases and J lost 4 bases. CDR1 and CDR2 (germline): SGHNT, YYREEE (reference sequence). The CDR3 spans 15 residues. CDR3 sequence: CASSSTGTSGYEQYF. The CDR3 nucleotides read TGTGCCAGCAGCTCCACCGGGACTAGCGGATACGAGCAGTACTTC.

The V and J genes are TRBV18 and TRBJ1-2; TRBD1 matches at 8 bases. The germline CDR1 and CDR2 sequences are KGHSH and LQKENI. The CDR3 covers 12 residues. Trimming removed 9 bases from V and 3 bases from J; junction bases left unmatched: 3. The CDR3 loop is CASRGQDYGYTF. The CDR3 DNA reads as TGTGCCAGTCGGGGACAGGACTATGGCTACACCTTC.

This clone was detected only once. The V gene is TRBV5-1, the J gene TRBJ2-3; the match to TRBD2 covers 9 bases. The J segment lost 0 bases and the V segment lost 3 bases, leaving 5 bases of the junction unmatched. CDR3 length: 16 residues. CDR1 and CDR2 from the germline V gene are SGHRS and YFSETQ. CDR3 amino acids: CASSSLAGLSTDTQYF. The CDR3 DNA is TGCGCCAGCAGCTCACTAGCGGGCCTTAGCACAGATACGCAGTATTTT. Full variable domain (remainder filled in from reference TRBV5-1 and TRBJ2-3): KAGVTQTPRYLIKTRGQQVTLSCSPISGHRSVSWYQQTPGQGLQFLFEYFSETQRNKGNFPGRFSGRQFSNSRSEMNVSTLELGDSALYLCASSSLAGLSTDTQYFGPGTRLTVL.

This chain links TRBV7-9 with TRBJ2-3; perhaps D is TRBD1 or TRBD2 (5 bases each). The CDR3 sequence is 13 residues long. The V gene's germline CDR1 is SEHNR and CDR2 FQNEAQ (reference sequence). Trimming took 3 bases from V and 4 from J, leaving 8 bases between them. The CDR3 nucleotides read TGTGCCAGCAGCTTTGGGGGTGCAGATACGCAGTATTTT. The encoded protein is CASSFGGADTQYF.

Notes on this clone: The identical CDR3 is also encoded by other nucleotide sequences in the sample. The chain employs TRBV18 and TRBJ2-5; no clear D gene. CDR1 is KGHSH, CDR2 LQKENI, per germline. Trimming pared 6 bases from V and 5 bases from J, leaving 10 bases between. The CDR3 runs 12 residues. CDR3 protein: CASSPQRETQYF. DNA of the CDR3: TGTGCCAGCTCTCCGCAACGGGAGACCCAGTACTTC.

The genes are TRBV5-4 and TRBJ2-7; 7 positions match TRBD2. The CDR3 has 15 residues. Germline V gives CDR1 SGHNT, CDR2 YYREEE (reference sequence). Trimming at V came to 0 bases and at J to 4 bases, leaving 7 bases not matched to a gene. The CDR3 coding sequence is TGTGCCAGCAGCTTGGAAGCTAGCGGAAATTACGAGCAGTACTTC. As protein: CASSLEASGNYEQYF.